A single sample gave rise to the 18 T cell receptor beta chains below, sequenced in a study of identical twins. Using its own MiXCR run on the 5' RACE reads, TCRdb lists one record per CDR3 protein. The sample carries about 530,000 distinct CDR3 sequences, about 15% recorded once. The same sample was also studied in work on yellow fever vaccine responses in identical twins.

The sequenced sample consisted of CD4+ T cells sorted from blood. These receptors came from a woman between 18 and 30 years old in good health.

This clonotype was picked up a small number of times. V is TRBV12-3 or TRBV12-4 and J is TRBJ2-1; the match to TRBD1 covers 7 bases. The CDR3 is 13 amino acids. V gave up 7 bases and J gave up 5 bases; unmatched junction bases: 5. CDR3 residues: CASTRDSNNEQFF. CDR3 nucleotides: TGTGCCAGCACCCGGGACAGCAACAATGAGCAGTTCTTC.

The chain recombines TRBV9 with TRBJ1-1, with D possibly being TRBD1 (6 bases). CDR1 SGDLS and CDR2 YYNGEE come from the germline V gene. The ends were cut back, 8 bases at V and 4 bases at J, with 12 bases in the middle. This CDR3 is 12 amino acids long. The CDR3 sequence: CASAQGSTEAFF. In DNA form, the CDR3 reads TGTGCCAGTGCTCAGGGGAGCACTGAAGCTTTCTTT.

This clonotype showed up just a few times. The chain couples TRBV14 to TRBJ2-7; D remains ambiguous. CDR1 and CDR2 (germline): SGHDN, FVKESK. The V end was cut by 2 bases, the J end by 4 bases, with 12 bases between. The CDR3 runs to 14 residues. The CDR3 nucleotides are TGTGCCAGCAGCCAAATATCCGGGCAATACGAGCAGTACTTC. This sequence encodes CASSQISGQYEQYF.

V and J are TRBV12-3 or TRBV12-4 and TRBJ1-1; 7 nucleotides match TRBD1. This CDR3 region has 11 residues. V gave up 3 bases and J gave up 9 bases; unmatched junction bases: 1. In DNA form, the CDR3 reads TGTGCCAGCAGTTTGGGACAGAAAGCTTTCTTT. Encoded protein: CASSLGQKAFF.

This chain connects TRBV7-9 to TRBJ2-1; 9 bases line up with TRBD1. The CDR3 covers 15 residues. J gave up 5 bases and V 5 bases, and 7 bases lay outside the gene matches. Germline loops: CDR1 SEHNR, CDR2 FQNEAQ (reference sequence). In nucleotides, the CDR3 is TGTGCCAGCAGCCCCGGACAGGGGAAGAACAATGAGCAGTTCTTC. Its translation is CASSPGQGKNNEQFF.

This clonotype occurred many times. This sequence joins TRBV29-1 and TRBJ2-1; TRBD2 is a possible D gene (5 bases). Germline values: CDR1 SQVTM, CDR2 ANQGSEA. The V end lost 4 bases, the J end lost 9 bases, and 19 bases lay between the germline ends. The CDR3 length is 14 residues. The CDR3 DNA is TGCAGCGTTGCAAGCGGAGCATATTCGGGTGAGCAGTTCTTC. It codes for CSVASGAYSGEQFF.

The chain has TRBV29-1 and TRBJ2-7, with 9 bases aligning to TRBD2. The CDR3 sequence is 14 residues long. Per germline, CDR1 SQVTM and CDR2 ANQGSEA. With V trimmed by 5 bases and J by 1 base, 6 bases remained unmatched. The CDR3 DNA reads TGCAGCGTTTGGGTGCGGGAGGGTTCCTACGAGCAGTACTTC. Translated, it gives CSVWVREGSYEQYF.

This clonotype was picked up many times. V and J are TRBV6-5 and TRBJ2-1; 11 nucleotides match TRBD2. Germline V gene sequence: CDR1 MNHEY, CDR2 SVGAGI. The CDR3 length is 14 residues. The J segment lost 8 bases and the V segment lost 4 bases, leaving 4 bases of the junction unmatched. CDR3 sequence (DNA): TGTGCCAGCAGTTCTCCTAGCGGGAGGCATGAGCAGTTCTTC. Translated, it gives CASSSPSGRHEQFF.

The chain couples TRBV20-1 to TRBJ2-1; 11 nucleotides align to TRBD2. The length of the CDR3 is 14 residues. The V gene's germline CDR1 is DFQATT and CDR2 SNEGSKA (reference sequence). Trimming took 5 bases from V and 10 from J; bases not matched to a gene: 10. In DNA, the CDR3 is TGCAGTGCTCCCCTGACTAGCGGGGCAGGGGAGCAGTTCTTC. Its translation is CSAPLTSGAGEQFF.

Many counts were recorded for this clonotype. This chain uses TRBV7-9 with TRBJ2-1, with 8 bases matching TRBD2. With 5 bases clipped from V and 7 bases from J, the junction kept 4 bases outside the gene matches. In germline, CDR1 is SEHNR, CDR2 FQNEAQ (reference sequence). The length of the CDR3 is 13 residues. The CDR3 DNA follows: TGTGCCAGCAGCCTCCGGGGGGGGAATGAGCAGTTCTTC. Translated: CASSLRGGNEQFF. Using reference TRBV7-9 and TRBJ2-1 for the parts outside the CDR3, the full variable domain is DTGVSQNPRHKITKRGQNVTFRCDPISEHNRLYWYRQTLGQGPEFLTYFQNEAQLEKSRLLSDRFSAERPKGSFSTLEIQRTEQGDSAMYLCASSLRGGNEQFFGPGTRLTVL.

J is TRBJ1-1 and V is TRBV18, with 7 bases fitting TRBD1. Germline CDR1 is KGHSH and CDR2 is LQKENI. Trimming cost V 0 bases and J 6 bases; bases outside gene matches: 1. The CDR3 is 13 residues long. CDR3 sequence reads: CASSPPTGPEAFF. The CDR3 DNA follows: TGTGCCAGCTCACCACCGACAGGGCCTGAAGCTTTCTTT.

The rearrangement uses TRBV3-1 and TRBJ1-1; 7 nucleotides agree with TRBD1. The CDR3 runs to 17 residues. After removal of 2 bases from V and 1 base from J, the junction contained 10 bases not matched to a gene. Germline V CDR1 and CDR2: LGHDT, YNNKEL (reference sequence). The CDR3 loop is CASSQRLTGTRNTEAFF. CDR3 DNA sequence: TGTGCCAGCAGCCAACGCCTGACAGGGACGAGGAACACTGAAGCTTTCTTT.

This clonotype has more than one count but fewer than ten. V is TRBV2 and J is TRBJ2-1; 13 positions match TRBD2. Per the germline V gene, CDR1 is SNHLY and CDR2 is FYNNEI. The ends lost 8 bases at V and 6 bases at J; junction bases unmatched: 4. This CDR3 contains 14 residues. CDR3 nucleotide sequence: TGTGCCAGCCGGGGACTAGCGGGGATCAATGAGCAGTTCTTC. As protein: CASRGLAGINEQFF.

V gene TRBV7-7 combines with J gene TRBJ2-2; possibly TRBD2 for D (6 bases). The CDR3 runs 13 residues. V lost 5 bases and J lost 7, with 11 bases in between. CDR1 and CDR2 from the germline V gene are SSHAT and FNYEAQ (reference sequence). CDR3: CASSLGEVGELFF. In DNA, the CDR3 is TGTGCCAGCAGCCTCGGGGAGGTCGGGGAGCTGTTTTTT.

V is TRBV12-3 or TRBV12-4 and J is TRBJ2-7, with 8 positions matching TRBD2. This CDR3 contains 15 residues. After removal of 0 bases from V and 3 bases from J, the junction contained 4 bases not matched to a gene. CDR3 sequence reads: CASSLAGGGNYEQYF. The CDR3, as DNA: TGTGCCAGCAGTTTAGCGGGCGGGGGGAACTACGAGCAGTACTTC.

This clonotype appeared many times. The chain uses TRBV29-1 and TRBJ1-1, with D maybe TRBD1 (5 bases). The germline V gene encodes CDR1 SQVTM and CDR2 ANQGSEA. Trimming stripped 7 bases from V and 4 bases from J, with 16 bases between. The CDR3 is 13 amino acids. CDR3 in amino acids: CSAPPLRGTEAFF. CDR3 bases: TGCAGCGCACCACCTTTGAGGGGCACTGAAGCTTTCTTT. The whole variable domain, remainder taken from reference TRBV29-1 and TRBJ1-1, is SAVISQKPSRDICQRGTSLTIQCQVDSQVTMMFWYRQQPGQSLTLIATANQGSEATYESGFVIDKFPISRPNLTFSTLTVSNMSPEDSSIYLCSAPPLRGTEAFFGQGTRLTVV.

The J gene is TRBJ2-3, the V gene TRBV14; 9 nucleotides agree with TRBD2. V lost 4 bases and J lost 5; bases outside the gene matches: 4. The CDR3 extends over 14 amino acids. Germline V gives CDR1 SGHDN, CDR2 FVKESK. CDR3 loop: CASSRSGRGDTQYF. As DNA, the CDR3 is TGTGCCAGCAGCCGTAGCGGGAGAGGAGATACGCAGTATTTT.

The chain carries TRBV7-9 and TRBJ2-7, with D perhaps matching TRBD1 (6 bases). Deletions cut 1 base from V and 2 bases from J, with 9 bases between. Germline values: CDR1 SEHNR, CDR2 FQNEAQ (reference sequence). The CDR3 loop spans 14 amino acids. The chain's CDR3 is CASSLEGGTYEQYF. The CDR3 DNA reads TGTGCCAGCAGCTTAGAAGGGGGAACCTACGAGCAGTACTTC.